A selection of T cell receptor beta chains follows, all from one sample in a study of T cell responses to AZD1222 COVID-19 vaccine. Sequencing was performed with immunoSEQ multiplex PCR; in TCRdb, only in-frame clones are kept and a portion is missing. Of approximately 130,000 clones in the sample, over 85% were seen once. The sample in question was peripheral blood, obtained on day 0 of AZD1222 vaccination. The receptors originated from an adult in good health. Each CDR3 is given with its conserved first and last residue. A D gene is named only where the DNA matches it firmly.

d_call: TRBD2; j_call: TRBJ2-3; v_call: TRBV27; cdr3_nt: TGTGCCAGCAGTTGGGCCCGGACTAGCGGAGATACGCAGTATTTT; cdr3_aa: CASSWARTSGDTQYF
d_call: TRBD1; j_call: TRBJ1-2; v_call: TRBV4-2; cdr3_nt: TGTGCCAGCAGTAGGGGACAGGGCAGCTATGGCTACACCTTC; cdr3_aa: CASSRGQGSYGYTF
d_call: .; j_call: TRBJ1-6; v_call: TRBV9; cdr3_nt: TGTGCCAGCAGCGTAGCCCCAGGGAACGATTCACCCCTCCACTTT; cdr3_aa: CASSVAPGNDSPLHF
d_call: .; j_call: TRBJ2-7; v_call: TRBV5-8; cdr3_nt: TGTGCCAGCAGCCCGGACAACTCCTACGAGCAGTACTTC; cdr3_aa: CASSPDNSYEQYF
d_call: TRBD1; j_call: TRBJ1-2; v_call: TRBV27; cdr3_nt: TGTGCCAGCAGTTCTCCGGGGACAGGGCTTTATGGCTACACCTTC; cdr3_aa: CASSSPGTGLYGYTF
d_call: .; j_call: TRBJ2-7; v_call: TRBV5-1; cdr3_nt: TGCGCCAGCAGCTTGGAAGGGCCAGGTGATTCCTACGAGCAGTACTTC; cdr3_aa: CASSLEGPGDSYEQYF
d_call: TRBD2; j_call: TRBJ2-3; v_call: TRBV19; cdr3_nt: TGTGCCAGTAGTATCGGGGGGGGACCGGCCGATACGCAGTATTTT; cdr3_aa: CASSIGGGPADTQYF
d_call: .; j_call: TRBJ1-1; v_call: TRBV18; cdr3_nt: TGTGCCAGCTCAGCCCTCGAGGTGGGGAACACTGAAGCTTTCTTT; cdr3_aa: CASSALEVGNTEAFF
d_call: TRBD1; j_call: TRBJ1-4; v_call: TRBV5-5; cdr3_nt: TGTGCCAGCAGCTTTTTAGACAGGGCGACTAATGAAAAACTGTTTTTT; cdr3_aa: CASSFLDRATNEKLFF
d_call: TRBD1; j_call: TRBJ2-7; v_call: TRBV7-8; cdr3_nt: TGTGCCAGCAGCTTAACCGGGACAGCGACCTACGAGCAGTACTTC; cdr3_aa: CASSLTGTATYEQYF
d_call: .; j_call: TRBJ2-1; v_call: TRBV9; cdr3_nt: TGTGCCAGCAGCGCTAATAGTGGGATCTACAATGAGCAGTTCTTC; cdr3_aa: CASSANSGIYNEQFF
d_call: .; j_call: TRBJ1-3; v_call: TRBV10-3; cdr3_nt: TGTGCCATCAGTGCACTTCAGGGTGCCTCTGGAAACACCATATATTTT; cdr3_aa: CAISALQGASGNTIYF
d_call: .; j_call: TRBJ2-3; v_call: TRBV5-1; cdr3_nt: TGCGCCAGCAGCTTGAACACAGATACGCAGTATTTT; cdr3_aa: CASSLNTDTQYF
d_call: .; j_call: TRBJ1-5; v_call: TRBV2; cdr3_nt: TGTGCCAGCAGTGGTGGGGGGCCCCAGCATTTT; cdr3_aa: CASSGGGPQHF